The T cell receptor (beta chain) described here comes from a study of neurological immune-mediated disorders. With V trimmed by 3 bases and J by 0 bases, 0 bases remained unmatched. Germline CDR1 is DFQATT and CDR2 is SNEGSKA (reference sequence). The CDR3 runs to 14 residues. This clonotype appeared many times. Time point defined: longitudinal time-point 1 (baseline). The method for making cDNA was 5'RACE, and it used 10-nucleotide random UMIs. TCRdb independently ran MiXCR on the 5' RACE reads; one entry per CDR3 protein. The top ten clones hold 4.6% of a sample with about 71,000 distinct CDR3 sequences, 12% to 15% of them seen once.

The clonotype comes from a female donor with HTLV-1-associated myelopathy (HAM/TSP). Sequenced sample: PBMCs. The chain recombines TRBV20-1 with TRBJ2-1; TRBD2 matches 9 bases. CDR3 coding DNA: TGCAGTGCTAGGCGGGGGGGCTCCTACAATGAGCAGTTCTTC. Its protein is CSARRGGSYNEQFF.